The 28 T cell receptor beta chains in this list originate from one sample, sequenced in a study of OX40 agonist ivuxolimab in advanced cancers. This table comes from immunoSEQ multiplex PCR, and its TCRdb copy is limited to in-frame clones, with some not included. In the table there are some 17,000 clones, around 88% of which are singletons. The specimen comprised CD4+ or CD8+ T cells sorted from blood, sampled in a trial of the OX40 agonist ivuxolimab. These receptors all stem from an adult with an advanced solid tumor such as melanoma, head and neck, liver or kidney cancer.

This clone was seen a single time. J is TRBJ2-7 and V is TRBV30; D is perhaps TRBD1 (5 bases). Per the germline V gene, CDR1 is GTSNPN and CDR2 is SVGIG (reference sequence). Trimming took 4 bases from V and 3 from J, leaving 13 bases between them. This CDR3 comprises 13 residues. In DNA, the CDR3 is TGTGCCTGGATGGGGCGGAGCAACTACGAGCAGTACTTC. Translation gives CAWMGRSNYEQYF. Complete variable domain (other parts from reference TRBV30 and TRBJ2-7): SQTIHQWPATLVQPVGSPLSLECTVEGTSNPNLYWYRQAAGRGLQLLFYSVGIGQISSEVPQNLSASRPQDRQFILSSKKLLLSDSGFYLCAWMGRSNYEQYFGPGTRLTVT.

The chain employs TRBV19 and TRBJ2-3; the D is unclear. Germline V gene data show CDR1 as LNHDA and CDR2 as SQIVND (reference sequence). The V gene lost 4 bases and the J gene lost 0 bases, with 8 bases spanning the gap. This CDR3 is 14 amino acids long. The CDR3 reads CASSTQHSTDTQYF. As DNA, the CDR3 is TGTGCCAGTAGTACCCAACATAGCACAGATACGCAGTATTTT.

The CDR3 sequence is CASSIERTTDTQYF. The CDR3 DNA reads TGCGCCAGCAGCATTGAGAGAACCACAGATACGCAGTATTTT. V is TRBV5-1 and J is TRBJ2-3; D is undetermined. Germline CDR1 and CDR2: SGHRS and YFSETQ. Trimming shortened V by 4 bases and J by 2 bases, and 11 bases separated the two germline ends. The CDR3 has 14 residues.

V usage is TRBV27 and J usage is TRBJ1-5; unclear D gene. Germline assignment: CDR1 MNHEY and CDR2 SMNVEV (reference sequence). The CDR3 loop spans 13 amino acids. The V end lost 1 base, the J end lost 10 bases, and 11 bases lay between the germline ends. The DNA of the CDR3 is TGTGCCAGCAGTTTATTGGGCGAAGGCCCCCAGCATTTT. This gives the protein CASSLLGEGPQHF.

In this sample, this clone turned up once. The chain uses TRBV6-5 and TRBJ2-7; D possibly corresponds to TRBD2 (7 bases). The CDR3 contains 16 residues. The V gene lost 2 bases and the J gene lost 0 bases, with 14 bases spanning the gap. Germline V gene lookup returns CDR1 MNHEY and CDR2 SVGAGI. The CDR3 DNA follows: TGTGCCAGCAGTTACGGGGGGGGGCGGGCCTCCTACGAGCAGTACTTC. The encoded protein is CASSYGGGRASYEQYF.

This clone was counted only a few times. The chain employs TRBV28 and TRBJ1-1, with TRBD1 as a possible D gene (6 bases). The V end lost 2 bases, the J end lost 0 bases, and 10 bases lay between the germline ends. The CDR3 has 15 amino acids. The germline V gene has CDR1 MDHEN and CDR2 SYDVKM. The DNA for the CDR3 is TGTGCCAGCAGTTTAGGGGGGGGCTTGAACACTGAAGCTTTCTTT. This encodes CASSLGGGLNTEAFF.

V and J are TRBV7-9 and TRBJ2-3; tentatively, D is TRBD2 (5 bases). The CDR3 has 10 amino acids. The V and J ends lost 9 bases and 6 bases respectively, with 7 bases between them. Germline V gene lookup returns CDR1 SEHNR and CDR2 FQNEAQ (reference sequence). In DNA, the CDR3 is TGTGCCAGGGCGGGCGATACGCAGTATTTT. Translated: CARAGDTQYF.

The genes are TRBV6-1 and TRBJ2-1; TRBD1 is a possible D gene (6 bases). V was pared by 4 bases and J by 2 bases, with 15 bases between. Germline loops: CDR1 MNHNS, CDR2 SASEGT. This CDR3 is built from 16 residues. The CDR3 DNA is TGTGCCAGCAGTGGTAGTCAGGGGCGGCCCTACAATGAGCAGTTCTTC. It specifies CASSGSQGRPYNEQFF.

The CDR3 coding sequence is TGTGCCAGCAGTTTCCAAGGGGGCACCATATATTTT. The encoded protein is CASSFQGGTIYF. This rearrangement joins TRBV7-3 to TRBJ1-3, with a tentative D call TRBD1 (6 bases). Germline V gene lookup returns CDR1 SGHTA and CDR2 FQGTGA. The ends were cut back, 6 bases at V and 9 bases at J, with 12 bases in the middle. The CDR3 is 12 residues long.

The genes are TRBV10-3 and TRBJ1-1; 8 nucleotides match TRBD1. This CDR3 region has 14 residues. The germline V gene has CDR1 ENHRY and CDR2 SYGVKD. J was trimmed by 1 base and V by 5 bases; bases with no gene match: 3. The CDR3 protein is CAISPGQENTEAFF. CDR3 bases: TGTGCCATCAGTCCGGGACAGGAGAACACTGAAGCTTTCTTT.

CDR3 loop: CASSQGGTEQYF. The DNA for the CDR3 is TGTGCCAGCTCCCAGGGGGGGACCGAGCAGTACTTC. The chain has TRBV9 and TRBJ2-7; the D call may be TRBD1 or TRBD2 (7 bases each). The CDR3 consists of 12 residues. Trimming shortened V by 7 bases and J by 6 bases, and 14 bases separated the two germline ends. CDR1 SGDLS and CDR2 YYNGEE come from the germline V gene.

The genes are TRBV7-6 and TRBJ2-6; D possibly uses TRBD1 or TRBD2 (5 bases each). The CDR3 has 18 residues. Germline loops: CDR1 SGHVS, CDR2 FNYEAQ. Trimming left V 5 bases short and J 2 bases short, with 19 bases between. For the CDR3, the DNA is TGTGCCAGCAGCACCGCGGGCAGGGTTCGGGCTGGGGCCAACGTCCTGACTTTC. This gives the protein CASSTAGRVRAGANVLTF.

This chain uses TRBV6-1 with TRBJ2-7; no definite D call. Trimming removed 7 bases from V and 2 bases from J, with 6 bases in between. This CDR3 has 11 amino acids. Germline values: CDR1 MNHNS, CDR2 SASEGT. The CDR3: CASTGAYEQYF. The DNA of the CDR3 is TGTGCCAGCACTGGGGCCTACGAGCAGTACTTC.

The chain uses TRBV10-3 and TRBJ1-3, with 9 bases fitting TRBD1. The CDR3 covers 15 residues. Unmatched junction bases numbered 1, after V lost 2 bases and J lost 2 bases. Germline V gene data show CDR1 as ENHRY and CDR2 as SYGVKD. The CDR3 coding sequence is TGTGCCATCAGTGAGGGGACAGGGACTGGAAACACCATATATTTT. Protein: CAISEGTGTGNTIYF.

The chain has TRBV2 and TRBJ1-2; unclear D gene. Germline CDR1 is SNHLY and CDR2 is FYNNEI. The CDR3 runs 12 residues. Between the trimmed V and J ends, which lost 4 bases and 3 bases, there was a span of 6 bases. The CDR3 DNA reads as TGTGCCAGCAGTGCCGAATACTATGGCTACACCTTC. Translated, it gives CASSAEYYGYTF.

This clone came up once. J is TRBJ2-5 and V is TRBV7-8, with TRBD2 matching 9 bases. The CDR3 length is 16 residues. Germline V CDR1 and CDR2: SGHVS, FQNEAQ. V was pared by 1 base and J by 4 bases, with 7 bases of the junction left unmatched. As DNA, the CDR3 is TGTGCCAGCAGCTTAGGACGCGGGAGGGGGGGAGAGACCCAGTACTTC. This encodes CASSLGRGRGGETQYF.

The genes are TRBV11-1 and TRBJ1-1; 7 nucleotides match TRBD1. Trimming removed 5 bases from V and 3 bases from J; junction bases left unmatched: 6. The CDR3 extends over 14 amino acids. From germline, CDR1 is SGHAT and CDR2 FQDESV (reference sequence). CDR3 loop: CASSPNRGDTEAFF. CDR3 DNA: TGTGCCAGCAGCCCAAACAGGGGCGACACTGAAGCTTTCTTT.

The chain's CDR3 is CATSRSGGGGYSNQPQHF. The DNA of the CDR3 is TGTGCCACCAGCAGATCCGGAGGGGGGGGATATAGCAATCAGCCCCAGCATTTT. The chain carries TRBV15 and TRBJ1-5; possibly TRBD1 for D (6 bases). Trimming took 2 bases from V and 0 from J, leaving 17 bases between them. CDR1 and CDR2 (germline): LNHNV, YYDKDF (reference sequence). This CDR3 region has 18 residues.

The chain links TRBV9 to TRBJ2-7, with TRBD2 as a possible D gene (5 bases). From germline, CDR1 is SGDLS and CDR2 YYNGEE. CDR3 length: 13 residues. Trimming took off 4 bases at V and 3 bases at J, with 11 bases between the two ends. The CDR3 region is CASSTGLSYEQYF. DNA of the CDR3: TGTGCCAGCAGCACCGGACTCAGCTACGAGCAGTACTTC.

The chain uses TRBV6-6 and TRBJ2-1; the D is unclear. Germline CDR1 MNHNY, CDR2 SVGAGI (reference sequence). This CDR3 contains 14 residues. The ends were cut back, 2 bases at V and 9 bases at J, with 14 bases in the middle. The CDR3 coding sequence is TGTGCCAGCAGTTACCCTACTTGGCCGGGTGAGCAGTTCTTC. Residues: CASSYPTWPGEQFF.

The table lists this clone with a count of one. The V and J genes are TRBV7-3 and TRBJ1-2; unclear D gene. The V and J ends lost 5 bases and 1 base respectively, with 8 bases between them. The germline V gene encodes CDR1 SGHTA and CDR2 FQGTGA. The CDR3 has 13 amino acids. In DNA form, the CDR3 reads TGTGCCAGCAGCATCGACGGTAACTATGGCTACACCTTC. Translating gives CASSIDGNYGYTF. Full variable domain (outside the CDR3, taken from reference TRBV7-3 and TRBJ1-2): GAGVSQTPSNKVTEKGKYVELRCDPISGHTALYWYRQSLGQGPEFLIYFQGTGAADDSGLPNDRFFAVRPEGSVSTLKIQRTERGDSAVYLCASSIDGNYGYTFGSGTRLTVV.

The chain is built from TRBV7-2 and TRBJ2-1, with 7 bases lining up with TRBD2. The CDR3 length is 13 residues. Losses at the gene ends were 5 bases for V and 12 bases for J; bases not matched to a gene: 10. Germline V gives CDR1 SGHTA, CDR2 FQGNSA. CDR3 coding DNA: TGTGCCAGCAGCCTAGGGACTATGGGGGGGCAGTTCTTC. Translation: CASSLGTMGGQFF. Filled out from reference TRBV7-2 and TRBJ2-1, the complete variable domain reads GAGVSQSPSNKVTEKGKDVELRCDPISGHTALYWYRQSLGQGLEFLIYFQGNSAPDKSGLPSDRFSAERTGGSVSTLTIQRTQQEDSAVYLCASSLGTMGGQFFGPGTRLTVL.

The gene calls are TRBV10-2 and TRBJ2-7; TRBD2 matches 11 bases. With V trimmed by 3 bases and J by 2 bases, 9 bases remained unmatched. Germline CDR1 is WSHSY and CDR2 is SAAADI. This CDR3 has 17 residues. The CDR3 spells CASSDPPGLAGPYEQYF. As DNA, the CDR3 is TGCGCCAGCAGTGATCCGCCCGGACTAGCGGGTCCCTACGAGCAGTACTTC.

This chain links TRBV2 with TRBJ1-1; TRBD1 is a possible D gene (6 bases). V lost 11 bases and J 0 bases, leaving 16 bases between the germline ends. This CDR3 has 14 residues. Germline values: CDR1 SNHLY, CDR2 FYNNEI. CDR3 nucleotides: TGTGCCTGTAAGAACCAGGGGATGAACACTGAAGCTTTCTTT. The encoded protein is CACKNQGMNTEAFF.

The CDR3 region has the DNA TGTGCCACCAACGACGCGAACTCCTACGAGCAGTACTTC. Translating gives CATNDANSYEQYF. The chain links TRBV27 to TRBJ2-7; no reliable D call. The V gene's germline CDR1 is MNHEY and CDR2 SMNVEV (reference sequence). The CDR3 runs to 13 residues. V lost 10 bases and J 0 bases, leaving 13 bases between the germline ends.

A remark on this clone: Other DNA sequences in this specimen translate into the identical CDR3. The chain has TRBV5-1 and TRBJ2-3; 9 positions agree with TRBD1. Looked up from germline, CDR1 is SGHRS and CDR2 is YFSETQ. Trimming took 4 bases from V and 3 from J; bases not matched to a gene: 3. The length of the CDR3 is 14 residues. In DNA form, the CDR3 reads TGCGCCAGCAGCGCTGGACAGGGGACAGATACGCAGTATTTT. This encodes CASSAGQGTDTQYF.

The V call is TRBV7-3, the J call TRBJ1-2, with D unclear. Germline V gene lookup returns CDR1 SGHTA and CDR2 FQGTGA. The CDR3 consists of 14 residues. Trimming removed 2 bases at V and 2 bases at J, with 9 bases between. The CDR3, as DNA: TGTGCCAGCAGCTTAGGAGAACGGAACTATGGCTACACCTTC. Encoded protein: CASSLGERNYGYTF.

The chain employs TRBV28 and TRBJ1-2, with a weak D call TRBD1 (6 bases). V lost 5 bases to trimming and J lost 2 bases, with 9 bases between them. CDR1 and CDR2 (germline): MDHEN, SYDVKM. CDR3 size: 13 residues. The DNA for the CDR3 is TGTGCCAGCAGTCGGGGGCGCAACTATGGCTACACCTTC. This encodes CASSRGRNYGYTF.